The clone carrying this T cell receptor beta chain has more than one count but fewer than ten. This entry belongs to a study of blood T cell repertoires in COVID-19. Germline V lookup: CDR1 SGDLS, CDR2 YYNGEE. Trimming at V came to 0 bases and at J to 1 base, leaving 4 bases not matched to a gene. CDR3 length: 16 amino acids. This table comes from immunoSEQ multiplex PCR, and its TCRdb copy is limited to in-frame clones, with some not included. The table includes more than 200,000 clones, approximately 80% detected once. This chain links TRBV9 with TRBJ2-3; 8 positions match TRBD2. The sequence derives from an elderly woman with acute or convalescent COVID-19. The material sequenced was peripheral blood. CDR3 sequence (DNA): TGTGCCAGCAGCGTAGGAACTAGCGGTCGCACAGATACGCAGTATTTT. Amino acids: CASSVGTSGRTDTQYF.